The TCR beta chain under discussion was sequenced for a study of shared clonotypes between healthy human individuals. Concerning this clone: The antigen remains undetermined.

Only CD45RO-negative cells positively selected for CCR7 counted as naive CD8 cells, so terminally differentiated effector memory CD45RA+ cells were excluded. Germline assignment: CDR1 SGDLS and CDR2 YYNGEE. The CDR3 is 17 residues long. V shed 4 bases and J 0 bases; nucleotides not matched to a gene: 6. Repertoires were generated with immunoSEQ multiplex PCR, while TCRdb's copy carries only in-frame clones and drops some. The table includes nearly 2 million clones, approximately 94% detected once. Notes on the study in general: Enrolling few donors narrowed the genetic and exposure-history diversity that was represented. The sole specimen, blood, was sampled, and tissue repertoires likely differ. Inspection by rarefaction showed sorted-subset sequencing to be incomplete despite large depth.

The specimen sequenced was naive CD8+ T cells sorted from blood. The receptor was derived from a young man in good health. The chain joins TRBV9 to TRBJ2-1; 11 bases align to TRBD2. CDR3: CASSTRTSGSSYNEQFF. The CDR3 DNA reads as TGTGCCAGCAGCACCCGGACTAGCGGGTCCTCCTACAATGAGCAGTTCTTC.